This T cell receptor (beta chain) was recovered during a study of CD8 T cells in Susac syndrome. V was shortened by 5 bases and J by 3 bases, with 10 bases between the two germline ends. The CDR3 totals 12 residues. From germline, CDR1 is GTSNPN and CDR2 SVGIG (reference sequence). With random hexamers, reverse transcription was performed on roughly 0.45 to 1 ug of RNA. Amplification of TCR beta CDR3 spanned 54 Vbeta and 13 Jbeta via immunoSEQ multiplex PCR. Each CDR3 protein gets one entry after TCRdb re-called the immunoSEQ multiplex PCR reads with MiXCR. The sample carries about 130,000 distinct CDR3 sequences, more than 75% recorded once. CD8+ and CD4+ T cells circulating in blood were sequenced for TCR beta. The multiple sclerosis controls comprised treatment-naive patients whose relapsing-remitting disease was stable or active. CD8+ and CD4+ T cells were negatively isolated; TEMRA cells were FACS-enriched.

The sample was CD8+ T cells from PBMCs. The chain has TRBV30 and TRBJ1-1; no clear D gene. This clonotype was sampled from a human donor with multiple sclerosis. The DNA for the CDR3 is TGTGCCTGGGGCGTGGGTCACACTGAAGCTTTCTTT. Translated, it gives CAWGVGHTEAFF.